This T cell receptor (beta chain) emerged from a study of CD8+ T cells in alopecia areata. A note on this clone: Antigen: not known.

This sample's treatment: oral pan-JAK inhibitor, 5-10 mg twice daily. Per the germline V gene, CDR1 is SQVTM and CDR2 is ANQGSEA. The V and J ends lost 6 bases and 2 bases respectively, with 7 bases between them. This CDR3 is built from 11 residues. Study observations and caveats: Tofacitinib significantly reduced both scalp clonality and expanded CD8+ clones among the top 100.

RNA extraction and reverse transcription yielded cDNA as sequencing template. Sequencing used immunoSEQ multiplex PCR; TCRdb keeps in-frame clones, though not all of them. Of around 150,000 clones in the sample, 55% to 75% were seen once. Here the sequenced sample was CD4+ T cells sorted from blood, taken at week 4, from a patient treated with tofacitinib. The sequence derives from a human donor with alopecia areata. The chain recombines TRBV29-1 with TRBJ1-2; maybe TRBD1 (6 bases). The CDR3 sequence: CSVRGNYGYTF. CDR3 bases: TGCAGCGTCAGGGGCAACTATGGCTACACCTTC.